This T cell receptor (beta chain) was observed in a study of cytomegalovirus exposure and HLA in healthy donors. Study overall: Among roughly 190 million T cells, an earlier analysis found roughly 100 million unique TCR beta sequences. The study's findings and limits: Follow-up analysis found HLA locus-dependent TCR association rates, highest for DRB1 and lowest for HLA-C. For most subjects, TCR beta sequences were reported to predict HLA-A and HLA-B alleles with accuracy. Later, an analysis found that common viral pathogens appeared to be linked with several of the most significant clusters.

V was pared by 3 bases and J by 2 bases, with 8 bases between. CDR3 length equals 13 residues. Germline CDR1 SGHTA, CDR2 FQGNSA. Remarks on this clone: Its target is unknown.

The primer mix had 60 Vbeta and 13 Jbeta primers. TCRdb keeps only in-frame clones here, not all; method: immunoSEQ multiplex PCR. Among 150,000 to 180,000 clones listed, 60% to 85% were seen once. This TCR was sampled from a woman aged 40 to 49 in good health and CMV-seronegative. The chain joins TRBV7-2 to TRBJ2-7; perhaps TRBD1 as D (6 bases). Sequencing was performed on PBMCs. The CDR3, as DNA: TGTGCCAGCAGCTTTCGACAGGCCTACGAGCAGTACTTC. It codes for CASSFRQAYEQYF.